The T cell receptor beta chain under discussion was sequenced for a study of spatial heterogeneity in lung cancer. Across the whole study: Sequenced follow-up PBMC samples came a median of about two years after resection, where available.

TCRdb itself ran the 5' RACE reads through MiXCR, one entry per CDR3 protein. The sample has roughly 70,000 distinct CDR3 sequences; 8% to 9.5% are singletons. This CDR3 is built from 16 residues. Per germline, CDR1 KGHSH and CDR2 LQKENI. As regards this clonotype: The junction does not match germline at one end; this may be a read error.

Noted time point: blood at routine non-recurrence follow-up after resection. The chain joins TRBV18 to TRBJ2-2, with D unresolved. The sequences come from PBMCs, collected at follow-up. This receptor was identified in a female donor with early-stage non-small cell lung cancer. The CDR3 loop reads CASSISLPANTEELFF. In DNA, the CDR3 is TGTGCCAGCTCCATCAGCCTCCCTGCGAACACCGAGGAGCTGTTTTTT.